This T cell receptor beta chain appears in the sequencing data of a study of shared clonotypes between healthy human individuals. Findings of the study overall: Generation of non-shared clonotypes was less probable than generation of clonotypes shared by all four donors. The naive CD4 repertoires of several donors were compared, and 5% to 6.5% of clonotypes were shared.

Germline CDR1 and CDR2: SEHNR and FQNEAQ (reference sequence). V lost 3 bases and J 7 bases, leaving 15 bases between the germline ends. The CDR3 is 14 amino acids. Concerning this clone itself: The antigen remains unidentified.

Profiling relied on immunoSEQ multiplex PCR, and the TCRdb table lists in-frame clones only, not all of them. The table has millions of clones, 90% to 95% seen once. The sequence derives from a man younger than 35 in good health. The gene calls are TRBV7-9 and TRBJ2-5, with D perhaps TRBD2 (5 bases). The sequenced sample was naive CD4+ T cells sorted from blood. Noted subset: CD45RA+ positively selected. The CDR3 sequence: CASSFSAGRRTQYF. The CDR3 DNA reads as TGTGCCAGCAGCTTTAGTGCGGGTAGGAGGACCCAGTACTTC.